This TCR beta chain appears in the sequencing data of a study of cytomegalovirus exposure and HLA in healthy donors. This CDR3 contains 15 residues. Germline lookup yields CDR1 LGHNA and CDR2 YSLEER. V gave up 1 base and J gave up 2 bases, with 11 bases separating them. Researchers ran the PCR with 60 Vbeta and 13 Jbeta primers. Using immunoSEQ multiplex PCR, the repertoire was profiled, and TCRdb retains in-frame clones only, with some absent. Its clone listing holds tens of thousands of clones. What was sequenced was PBMCs. This receptor was identified in a man aged 50 or older in good health and CMV-seropositive. The chain couples TRBV4-3 to TRBJ2-5, with no clear D. For the CDR3, the DNA is TGCGCCAGCAGCCAAGTGAGAGCTCGGCAAGAGACCCAGTACTTC. It translates to CASSQVRARQETQYF.